The 15 T cell receptor beta chains below were found in one sample sequenced in a study of blood T cell repertoires in COVID-19. The assay was immunoSEQ multiplex PCR, and TCRdb's table has in-frame clones only and misses some. The sample consists of tens of thousands of clones, approximately 79% of them appearing once. Sequencing used peripheral blood. Source of these receptors: a man in his sixties or seventies with acute or convalescent COVID-19.

In this sample, this clone turned up once. The genes are TRBV5-1 and TRBJ2-1; 8 nucleotides agree with TRBD2. Germline loops: CDR1 SGHRS, CDR2 YFSETQ. The V segment lost 1 base and the J segment 7 bases; nucleotides outside the gene matches: 7. The CDR3 is 15 residues long. CDR3 residues: CASSLFGGAHNEQFF. The CDR3 DNA is TGCGCCAGCAGCTTGTTCGGGGGGGCCCATAATGAGCAGTTCTTC.

V usage is TRBV5-6 and J usage is TRBJ1-1, with a weak D call TRBD1 (6 bases). The length of the CDR3 is 14 residues. Trimming pared 7 bases from V and 1 base from J, leaving 14 bases between. In germline, CDR1 is SGHDT, CDR2 YYEEEE. The CDR3 nucleotides are TGTGCCAGCGGAACAGGGTTGGGGAACACTGAAGCTTTCTTT. Its protein is CASGTGLGNTEAFF.

V is TRBV6-5 and J is TRBJ1-1; no clear D gene. V lost 6 bases and J 5 bases, leaving 10 bases between the germline ends. Germline CDR1 is MNHEY and CDR2 is SVGAGI. The CDR3 extends over 12 amino acids. CDR3 in DNA: TGTGCCAGCAGCTTTGGGCGAACTGAAGCTTTCTTT. Amino acids: CASSFGRTEAFF.

CDR3 sequence (DNA): TGTGCCAGCAGCCGCGTGGGGGGGTCACAAGAGACCCAGTACTTC. Amino acid sequence: CASSRVGGSQETQYF. The V call is TRBV28, the J call TRBJ2-5, with 7 bases identical to TRBD2. Unmatched junction bases numbered 9, after V lost 6 bases and J lost 2 bases. Germline V gene data show CDR1 as MDHEN and CDR2 as SYDVKM. This CDR3 is built from 15 residues.

The V call is TRBV6-1, the J call TRBJ2-7; 7 nucleotides align to TRBD2. Germline loops: CDR1 MNHNS, CDR2 SASEGT. The CDR3 sequence is 15 residues long. Trimming removed 1 base from V and 6 bases from J; junction bases left unmatched: 9. The CDR3 region has the DNA TGTGCCAGCAGTGAAGGATGGGCAGGGAGGGGCGAGCAGTACGTC. It codes for CASSEGWAGRGEQYV.

This clone has only one observation. The chain carries TRBV11-2 and TRBJ2-4; tentative D call: TRBD2 (7 bases). CDR3 length: 17 amino acids. Germline V lookup: CDR1 SGHAT, CDR2 FQNNGV. Trimming left V 3 bases short and J 1 base short, with 16 bases between. The CDR3 loop is CASSFFPAGAAKNIQYF. CDR3 DNA: TGTGCCAGCAGCTTTTTTCCCGCGGGGGCGGCCAAAAACATTCAGTACTTC.

The chain couples TRBV6-2 or TRBV6-3 to TRBJ1-6, with TRBD1 matching over 7 bases. The CDR3 length is 14 residues. The germline V gene has CDR1 MNHEY and CDR2 SVGEGT. The trim removed 4 bases at V and 7 bases at J, leaving 4 bases unmatched. CDR3 DNA: TGTGCCAGCAGTTTGAAACAGGGGAATTCACCCCTCCACTTT. This gives the protein CASSLKQGNSPLHF.

The chain has TRBV5-1 and TRBJ1-4; TRBD1 agrees at 7 bases. The germline CDR1 and CDR2 sequences are SGHRS and YFSETQ. The CDR3 length is 14 residues. The V and J ends lost 4 bases and 5 bases, in that order; junction bases with no gene match: 5. Here the CDR3 reads CASSGWGQNEKLFF. CDR3 coding DNA: TGCGCCAGCAGCGGGTGGGGACAGAATGAAAAACTGTTTTTT.

On this clone: Lacking the conserved final phenylalanine or tryptophan, this CDR3 likely reflects a read error. Because the CDR3's place on the DNA is in doubt, the DNA is left out and the CDR3 is given as listed by TCRdb. The chain is built from TRBV7-9 and TRBJ2-7; TRBD2 is taken as the D call from the table, unchecked against the DNA. Germline V gene data show CDR1 as SEHNR and CDR2 as FQNEAQ (reference sequence). The CDR3 totals 12 residues, both ends included. The CDR3 loop reads CASSLAGAGVQI.

The chain links TRBV6-5 to TRBJ1-6; 8 bases align to TRBD1. The CDR3 consists of 14 residues. The germline gives CDR1 MNHEY, CDR2 SVGAGI. Unmatched junction bases numbered 6, after V lost 5 bases and J lost 9 bases. In nucleotides, the CDR3 is TGTGCCAGCAGTAGGGACAGGTTGGCTTCACCCCTCCACTTT. Its translation is CASSRDRLASPLHF.

This clone showed up just once. The chain joins TRBV12-2 to TRBJ1-2; the D call TRBD1 from the table was never checked on the DNA. TRBV12-2 is given as a pseudogene. CDR3 length: 13 amino acids. The chain's CDR3 is CASRLALAGFVTF. The CDR3 nucleotides are TGTGCAAGTCGCTTAGCGCTGGCAGGGTTCGTCACCTTC.

The chain recombines TRBV7-9 with TRBJ1-1; D unresolved. Germline CDR1 SEHNR, CDR2 FQNEAQ (reference sequence). V was clipped by 5 bases and J by 5 bases, with 18 bases between them. This CDR3 comprises 15 residues. CDR3 nucleotide sequence: TGTGCCAGCAGCGGATGGGAGGACCCGGGGACTGAAGCTTTCTTT. The encoded protein is CASSGWEDPGTEAFF. Complete variable domain (other parts from reference TRBV7-9 and TRBJ1-1): DTGVSQNPRHKITKRGQNVTFRCDPISEHNRLYWYRQTLGQGPEFLTYFQNEAQLEKSRLLSDRFSAERPKGSFSTLEIQRTEQGDSAMYLCASSGWEDPGTEAFFGQGTRLTVV.

The chain uses TRBV5-4 and TRBJ2-5; 10 positions match TRBD1. Germline trimming cut 0 bases from V and 6 bases from J; bases unmatched to any gene: 5. Looked up from germline, CDR1 is SGHNT and CDR2 is YYREEE (reference sequence). The CDR3 runs to 15 residues. Here the CDR3 reads CASSLGTGGGKTQYF. The CDR3 bases are TGTGCCAGCAGCTTGGGGACAGGGGGAGGGAAGACCCAGTACTTC.

This chain joins TRBV10-1 and TRBJ1-5; no reliable D call. Germline values: CDR1 WNHNN, CDR2 SYGVQD (reference sequence). The CDR3 contains 13 residues. Between the trimmed V and J ends, which lost 3 bases and 4 bases, there was a span of 7 bases. The CDR3 loop is CASSDNLNQPQHF. For the CDR3, the DNA is TGCGCCAGCAGTGACAACCTAAATCAGCCCCAGCATTTT.

The CDR3 DNA reads TGCAGCGTTGATTTGGGGGGGATGGAGACCCAGTACTTC. Translation gives CSVDLGGMETQYF. The V and J genes are TRBV29-1 and TRBJ2-5; 7 bases are shared with TRBD2. CDR3 length: 13 residues. V shed 3 bases and J 5 bases; nucleotides not matched to a gene: 6. Germline CDR1 reads SQVTM; CDR2 reads ANQGSEA.